Below, 21 T cell receptor beta chains from the same sample are listed, as sequenced in a study of control samples from healthy donors and cancer patients. Using immunoSEQ multiplex PCR, the repertoire was profiled, and TCRdb retains in-frame clones only, with some absent. The sample carries more than 45,000 clones, 80% to 95% recorded once. Sequencing was carried out using PBMCs. These receptors originate from a man under 40 with colorectal cancer.

The V and J genes are TRBV4-1 and TRBJ1-5; D not certain. Per the germline V gene, CDR1 is MGHRA and CDR2 is YSYEKL. This CDR3 spans 16 amino acids. The germline V and J ends were trimmed by 0 bases and 0 bases, with 9 bases remaining between them. This chain's CDR3 is CASSQDDGNSNQPQHF. As DNA, the CDR3 is TGCGCCAGCAGCCAAGATGATGGGAATAGCAATCAGCCCCAGCATTTT.

This sequence joins TRBV3-1 (or the pseudogene TRBV3-2) and TRBJ1-1, with TRBD1 as a possible D gene (5 bases). CDR3 length: 16 residues. Germline assignment: CDR1 LGHDT and CDR2 YNNKEL (reference sequence). The V gene lost 0 bases and the J gene lost 4 bases, with 15 bases spanning the gap. The CDR3, as DNA: TGTGCCAGCAGCCAAGAATTAGGGGCTGGGGGCACTGAAGCTTTCTTT. Its protein is CASSQELGAGGTEAFF.

The chain is built from TRBV24-1 and TRBJ2-2; D is possibly TRBD1 (6 bases). The CDR3 has 16 residues. Trimming shortened V by 3 bases and J by 2 bases, and 12 bases separated the two germline ends. In germline, CDR1 is KGHDR, CDR2 SFDVKD. CDR3 nucleotides: TGTGCCACCAGTGATCCGACAGGCTCCAACACCGGGGAGCTGTTTTTT. It codes for CATSDPTGSNTGELFF.

The chain uses TRBV7-8 and TRBJ1-5; no clear D gene. Germline V gene sequence: CDR1 SGHVS, CDR2 FQNEAQ. V lost 4 bases and J 7 bases, leaving 17 bases between the germline ends. The length of the CDR3 is 15 residues. CDR3 residues: CASSSLGGGHQPQHF. CDR3 DNA: TGTGCCAGCAGCTCCCTGGGTGGAGGGCACCAGCCCCAGCATTTT.

CDR3 in amino acids: CASSPRTALDPYNEQFF. CDR3 nucleotides: TGTGCCAGCAGCCCCCGGACGGCCCTCGATCCTTACAATGAGCAGTTCTTC. This chain links TRBV9 with TRBJ2-1; no firm D call. Deletions cut 4 bases from V and 4 bases from J, with 21 bases between. Looked up from germline, CDR1 is SGDLS and CDR2 is YYNGEE. The CDR3 consists of 17 residues.

This clone appeared a few times. The V and J genes are TRBV19 and TRBJ2-3, with D unresolved. V was clipped by 3 bases and J by 5 bases, with 9 bases between them. This CDR3 comprises 13 residues. Germline loops: CDR1 LNHDA, CDR2 SQIVND (reference sequence). As DNA, the CDR3 is TGTGCCAGTAGTATTTACTCCATAGATACGCAGTATTTT. Its protein is CASSIYSIDTQYF.

This sequence joins TRBV5-1 and TRBJ2-5; possibly TRBD2 for D (5 bases). The CDR3 runs 15 residues. Trimming pared 0 bases from V and 4 bases from J, leaving 13 bases between. Germline V CDR1 and CDR2: SGHRS, YFSETQ. The CDR3 coding sequence is TGCGCCAGCAGCTTGGAGTCAACCCGGGGAGAGACCCAGTACTTC. It specifies CASSLESTRGETQYF.

The J gene is TRBJ1-5, the V gene TRBV19; D is uncertain. Per germline, CDR1 LNHDA and CDR2 SQIVND (reference sequence). Trimming took 7 bases from V and 0 from J, leaving 13 bases between them. There are 15 residues in the CDR3. The CDR3 here is CASTSADYSNQPQHF. In nucleotides, the CDR3 is TGTGCCAGTACCTCGGCGGATTATAGCAATCAGCCCCAGCATTTT. Full variable domain (remainder filled in from reference TRBV19 and TRBJ1-5): DGGITQSPKYLFRKEGQNVTLSCEQNLNHDAMYWYRQDPGQGLRLIYYSQIVNDFQKGDIAEGYSVSREKKESFPLTVTSAQKNPTAFYLCASTSADYSNQPQHFGDGTRLSIL.

CDR3 region: CASSEGRGDEKLFF. The CDR3 bases are TGTGCCAGCAGTGAGGGGAGAGGGGATGAAAAACTGTTTTTT. The rearrangement links TRBV2 to TRBJ1-4; a possible D gene is TRBD1 (5 bases). V shed 3 bases and J shed 6 bases, with 11 bases lying between them. Germline lookup yields CDR1 SNHLY and CDR2 FYNNEI. This CDR3 is 14 amino acids long.

The chain carries TRBV23-1 and TRBJ2-3; 8 nucleotides match TRBD1. TRBV23-1 is labeled an ORF, and its function is uncertain. V lost 8 bases to trimming and J lost 7 bases; unmatched junction nucleotides: 11. The CDR3 contains 14 residues. CDR3 in DNA: TGCGCCAGCTGCATGACAGGGGCAGGGAATACGCAGTATTTT. This codes for CASCMTGAGNTQYF.

The rearrangement links TRBV7-2 to TRBJ2-1; 8 bases map to TRBD1. This CDR3 has 15 amino acids. V gave up 6 bases and J gave up 6 bases; unmatched junction bases: 10. The germline V gene has CDR1 SGHTA and CDR2 FQGNSA. CDR3 loop: CASRQPGQVINEQFF. In DNA, the CDR3 is TGTGCCAGCAGGCAACCGGGACAGGTTATCAATGAGCAGTTCTTC.

The rearrangement links TRBV6-1 to TRBJ2-7; weak D call: TRBD2 (5 bases). This CDR3 spans 15 amino acids. V lost 1 base to trimming and J lost 0 bases, with 10 bases between them. From germline, CDR1 is MNHNS and CDR2 SASEGT. CDR3 sequence: CASSEEEGSSYEQYF. CDR3 DNA sequence: TGTGCCAGCAGTGAAGAAGAGGGCAGCTCCTACGAGCAGTACTTC.

This chain joins TRBV6-5 and TRBJ1-6; tentative D call: TRBD1 (6 bases). Germline CDR1 and CDR2: MNHEY and SVGAGI. The V end was cut by 2 bases, the J end by 10 bases, with 18 bases between. The CDR3 contains 16 residues. The CDR3 DNA reads as TGTGCCAGCAGTTACGATCTTCAGGGGTCCCCATCACCCCTCCACTTT. Amino acid sequence: CASSYDLQGSPSPLHF.

CDR3 bases: TGTGCCAGCAGCTTAGTTTCTGGGACAGGGCGATATAGCAATCAGCCCCAGCATTTT. This gives the protein CASSLVSGTGRYSNQPQHF. The V gene is TRBV7-9, the J gene TRBJ1-5; TRBD1 aligns across 9 bases. V dropped 1 base and J dropped 0; count of bases not matched to a gene: 10. The CDR3 totals 19 residues. Germline V lookup: CDR1 SEHNR, CDR2 FQNEAQ (reference sequence). Full variable domain (outside the CDR3, taken from reference TRBV7-9 and TRBJ1-5): DTGVSQNPRHKITKRGQNVTFRCDPISEHNRLYWYRQTLGQGPEFLTYFQNEAQLEKSRLLSDRFSAERPKGSFSTLEIQRTEQGDSAMYLCASSLVSGTGRYSNQPQHFGDGTRLSIL.

The chain has TRBV10-1 and TRBJ2-3, with TRBD2 identical over 14 bases. CDR3 length: 18 residues. From germline, CDR1 is WNHNN and CDR2 SYGVQD (reference sequence). J was trimmed by 6 bases and V by 6 bases; bases with no gene match: 14. The CDR3 protein is CASRGTSGGESAQDTQYF. The CDR3 nucleotides read TGCGCCAGCAGGGGGACTAGCGGGGGAGAATCAGCACAGGATACGCAGTATTTT.

The genes are TRBV2 and TRBJ2-3, with a tentative D call TRBD2 (6 bases). This CDR3 spans 15 amino acids. CDR1 and CDR2 (germline): SNHLY, FYNNEI. Deletions cut 4 bases from V and 6 bases from J, with 17 bases between. CDR3 sequence (DNA): TGTGCCAGCAGTGCTCTAGGGGAGGTAGTGGATACGCAGTATTTT. Its protein is CASSALGEVVDTQYF.

The count of this clone is one. The genes are TRBV25-1 and TRBJ1-6, with D maybe TRBD1 (5 bases). V was cut by 2 bases and J by 9 bases, with 14 bases left in between. Germline V gives CDR1 MGHDK, CDR2 SYGVNS. The CDR3 runs 15 residues. The CDR3: CASSERQGSTSPLHF. The CDR3 nucleotides read TGTGCCAGCAGTGAACGGCAGGGTTCCACTTCACCCCTCCACTTT.

The J gene is TRBJ1-2, the V gene TRBV6-6; a weak D match, TRBD1 (5 bases). The CDR3 loop spans 12 amino acids. V shed 8 bases and J shed 5 bases, with 12 bases lying between them. Germline V gene lookup returns CDR1 MNHNY and CDR2 SVGAGI (reference sequence). CDR3 nucleotide sequence: TGTGCCAGCCGCGGAGGGGAGTATGGCTACACCTTC. It codes for CASRGGEYGYTF.

This sequence joins TRBV7-9 and TRBJ2-7; D is undetermined. V lost 1 base and J lost 6, with 7 bases in between. Germline CDR1 reads SEHNR; CDR2 reads FQNEAQ (reference sequence). The CDR3 runs to 12 residues. CDR3 nucleotides: TGTGCCAGCAGCTTAGTATCTGCCGAGCAGTACTTC. Amino acid sequence: CASSLVSAEQYF.

This rearrangement joins TRBV29-1 to TRBJ1-3, with D perhaps TRBD1 (5 bases). Trimming took off 7 bases at V and 3 bases at J, with 10 bases between the two ends. The CDR3 is 12 amino acids. Germline V gene data show CDR1 as SQVTM and CDR2 as ANQGSEA. This chain's CDR3 is CSAGGGGNTIYF. DNA for the CDR3: TGCAGCGCCGGGGGAGGTGGAAACACCATATATTTT.

This clone was seen just once. The chain recombines TRBV7-9 with TRBJ1-1; possible D gene TRBD1, 6 bases. V was pared by 5 bases and J by 0 bases, with 13 bases between. Germline values: CDR1 SEHNR, CDR2 FQNEAQ (reference sequence). The CDR3 has 15 residues. The CDR3 region has the DNA TGTGCCAGCAGCCATGGGACATCCATGAACACTGAAGCTTTCTTT. The encoded protein is CASSHGTSMNTEAFF.